This TCR beta chain was sequenced during a study of cytomegalovirus exposure and HLA in healthy donors. Concerning this clone: Other DNA sequences of this sample code for an identical CDR3.

The CDR3 sequence is 15 residues long. Germline V gene data show CDR1 as KGHSH and CDR2 as LQKENI. Trimming took 3 bases from V and 4 from J, leaving 13 bases between them. Donors likely had unrecorded immune exposures despite being nominally healthy when sampled. Primers for the PCR totalled 60 Vbeta and 13 Jbeta. Libraries were prepared by immunoSEQ multiplex PCR; TCRdb keeps only in-frame clonotypes and omits some of them. Of approximately 300,000 clones listed, roughly 86% are singletons. The sequencing sample was made of PBMCs. This clonotype originated in a woman in her forties in good health and CMV-seropositive. The V and J genes are TRBV18 and TRBJ1-5; D remains ambiguous. CDR3 DNA: TGTGCCAGCTCACCTGGAACCGGGGAAAATCAGCCCCAGCATTTT. It specifies CASSPGTGENQPQHF.